The source of this T cell receptor (beta chain) is a study of OX40 agonist ivuxolimab in advanced cancers. For the study at large: Aged about 23 to 80 with a mean of around 60 years, they were 82.7% male.

TCRdb keeps only in-frame clones here, not all; method: immunoSEQ multiplex PCR. The sample contains about 54,000 clones, approximately 84% of which appear only once. The CDR3 loop spans 12 amino acids. Sample: CD4+ or CD8+ T cells sorted from blood, taken in a trial of the OX40 agonist ivuxolimab. The rearrangement uses TRBV21-1 and TRBJ1-2; the listed D gene, TRBD1, was not tested against the DNA. TRBV21-1 is a recognized pseudogene. This clonotype originated in an adult with an advanced solid tumor such as melanoma, head and neck, liver or kidney cancer. CDR3 DNA: TGTGCCAGCAGACCCAGGGCCTATGGCTACACCTTC. As protein: CASRPRAYGYTF.